The source of this T cell receptor beta chain is a study of blood T cell repertoires in COVID-19. Germline-derived CDR1 and CDR2 are SNHLY and FYNNEI. The CDR3 covers 13 residues. V lost 6 bases and J lost 14; bases outside the gene matches: 8. In the source study's methods: Amplification of reference gene primers was used by the study to estimate nucleated cell counts. Produced via immunoSEQ multiplex PCR; TCRdb's table is partial and in-frame only. V and J calls and clone size are copied from that table; D and trimming were computed from the DNA. The sample lists around 200,000 clones, 85% to 90% seen once, with 5% to 7.5% in the top ten.

J is TRBJ1-6 and V is TRBV2; 9 bases map to TRBD1. What was sequenced was PBMCs or T cells enriched from blood (not recorded which). The clonotype comes from a man in his forties or fifties who had recovered from COVID-19. As DNA, the CDR3 is TGTGCCAGCAGGGGGGGACAGGGCCAGTCCCTCCACTTT. Its translation: CASRGGQGQSLHF.